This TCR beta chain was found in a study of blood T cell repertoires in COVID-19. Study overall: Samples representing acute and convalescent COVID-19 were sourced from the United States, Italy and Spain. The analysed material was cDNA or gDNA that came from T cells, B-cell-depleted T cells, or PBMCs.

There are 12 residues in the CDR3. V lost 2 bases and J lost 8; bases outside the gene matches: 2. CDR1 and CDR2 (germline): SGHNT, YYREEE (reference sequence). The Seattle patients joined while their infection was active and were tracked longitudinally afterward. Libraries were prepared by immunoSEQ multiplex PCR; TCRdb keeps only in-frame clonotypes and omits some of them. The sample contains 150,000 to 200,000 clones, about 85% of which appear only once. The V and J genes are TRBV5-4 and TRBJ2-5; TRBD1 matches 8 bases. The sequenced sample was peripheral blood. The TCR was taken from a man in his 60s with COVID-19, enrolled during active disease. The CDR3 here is CASSFDRGTQYF. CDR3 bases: TGTGCCAGCAGCTTCGACAGGGGTACCCAGTACTTC.